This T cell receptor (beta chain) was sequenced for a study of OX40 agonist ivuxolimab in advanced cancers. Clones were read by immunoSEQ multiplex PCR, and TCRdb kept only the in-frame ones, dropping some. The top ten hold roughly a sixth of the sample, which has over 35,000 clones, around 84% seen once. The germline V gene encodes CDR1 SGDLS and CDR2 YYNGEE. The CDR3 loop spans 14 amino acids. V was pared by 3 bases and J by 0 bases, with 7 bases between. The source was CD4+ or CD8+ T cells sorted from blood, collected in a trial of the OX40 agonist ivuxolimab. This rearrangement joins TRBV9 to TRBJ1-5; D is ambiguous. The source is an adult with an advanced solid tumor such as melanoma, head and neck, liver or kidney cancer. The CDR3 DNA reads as TGTGCCAGCAGCGAATCAGGTAGCAATCAGCCCCAGCATTTT. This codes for CASSESGSNQPQHF.